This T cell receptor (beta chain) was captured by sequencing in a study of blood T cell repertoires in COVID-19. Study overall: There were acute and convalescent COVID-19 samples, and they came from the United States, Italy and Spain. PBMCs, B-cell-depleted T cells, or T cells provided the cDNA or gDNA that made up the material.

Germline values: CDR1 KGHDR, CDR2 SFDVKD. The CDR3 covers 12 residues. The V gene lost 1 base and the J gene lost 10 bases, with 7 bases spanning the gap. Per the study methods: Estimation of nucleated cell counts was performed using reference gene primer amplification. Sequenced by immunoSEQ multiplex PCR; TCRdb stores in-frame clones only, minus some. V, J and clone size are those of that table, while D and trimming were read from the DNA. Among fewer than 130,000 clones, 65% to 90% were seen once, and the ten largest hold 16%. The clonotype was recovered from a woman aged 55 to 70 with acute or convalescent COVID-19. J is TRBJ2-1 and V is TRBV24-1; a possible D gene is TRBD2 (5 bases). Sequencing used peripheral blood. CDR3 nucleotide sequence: TGTGCCACCAGTGATTTCGGGGTAGAGCAGTTCTTC. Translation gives CATSDFGVEQFF.